This record looks at one T cell receptor beta chain sequence and its context. Recruited during active infection, patients (from Seattle) were subsequently followed longitudinally. Germline V gene sequence: CDR1 MGHRA, CDR2 YSYEKL. CDR3 length: 18 amino acids. The V and J ends lost 4 bases and 6 bases, in that order; junction bases with no gene match: 13. The sample belongs to a study of blood T cell repertoires in COVID-19. The wider study: Researchers got acute and convalescent COVID-19 samples from the United States, Italy and Spain. T cells, B-cell-depleted T cells, or PBMCs provided the cDNA or gDNA that served as material.

How the authors handled the data: Scientists estimated how many nucleated cells there were by amplifying reference gene primers. The method was immunoSEQ multiplex PCR; TCRdb's version includes in-frame clones alone and lacks a portion of them. Clone size and V and J calls were adopted from that table, with D and trimming inferred from the DNA. This sample yields 200,000 or so clones, of which 80% to 95% are seen a single time; 0.65% to 0.85% belongs to the top ten. This clonotype originated in a man in his fifties or sixties with COVID-19, enrolled during active disease. Sequenced input: peripheral blood. This chain uses TRBV4-1 with TRBJ2-2, with TRBD1 matching 11 bases. The CDR3 coding sequence is TGCGCCAGCAGCCCCAGGACAGGGGGCGCGGGGATTGCCGGGGAGCTGTTTTTT. It translates to CASSPRTGGAGIAGELFF.